The rows below give T cell receptor beta chains drawn from one sample of a study of blood T cell repertoires in COVID-19. Sequencing used immunoSEQ multiplex PCR; TCRdb keeps in-frame clones, though not all of them. This table holds about 84,000 clones, around 88% found once. Sample: peripheral blood. The receptor set was obtained from a man at least 80 years old with active or convalescent COVID-19. Both conserved end residues are part of each CDR3. The order of the fields is V gene, J gene, D gene, clone size, CDR3 DNA, CDR3 protein. A D gene is named only where the DNA matches it firmly. Clone size is stated in some rows and not others, as once, few, many or a class when expanded.

V gene: TRBV3-1/TRBV3-2; J gene: TRBJ2-6; D gene: .; clone size: .; CDR3 DNA: TGTGCCAGCAGCCCCCCCGGGAGCCTCATCCGGGCCAACGTCCTGACTTTC; CDR3 protein: CASSPPGSLIRANVLTF
V gene: TRBV3-1/TRBV3-2; J gene: TRBJ2-7; D gene: .; clone size: .; CDR3 DNA: TGTGCCAGCAGCCAATACGGGACACCGACCTACGAGCAGTACTTC; CDR3 protein: CASSQYGTPTYEQYF
V gene: TRBV3-1/TRBV3-2; J gene: TRBJ1-3; D gene: TRBD1; clone size: .; CDR3 DNA: TGTGCCAGCAGCCCTTTAGACAGGGCGAGCTCTGGAAACACCATATATTTT; CDR3 protein: CASSPLDRASSGNTIYF
V gene: TRBV27; J gene: TRBJ2-1; D gene: TRBD1; clone size: once; CDR3 DNA: TGTGCCAGCAGCTGGACAGGGGGTGAGCAGTTCTTC; CDR3 protein: CASSWTGGEQFF
V gene: TRBV28; J gene: TRBJ1-5; D gene: TRBD1; clone size: .; CDR3 DNA: TGTGCCAGCAGTTTGTTACAGGGGAGCAATCAGCCCCAGCATTTT; CDR3 protein: CASSLLQGSNQPQHF
V gene: TRBV7-7; J gene: TRBJ2-1; D gene: TRBD2; clone size: few; CDR3 DNA: TGTGCTAGCAGCCTACTTCCTCGGACTAGCGCAGACAATGAGCAGTTCTTC; CDR3 protein: CASSLLPRTSADNEQFF
V gene: TRBV11-1; J gene: TRBJ1-6; D gene: .; clone size: .; CDR3 DNA: TGTGCCAGCAGCTTAGTGGGACTGGATTCACCCCTCCACTTT; CDR3 protein: CASSLVGLDSPLHF
V gene: TRBV25-1; J gene: TRBJ2-1; D gene: TRBD2; clone size: .; CDR3 DNA: TGTGCCAGCATCTCAGGACTAGCGGGAATGGCTGAGCAGTTCTTC; CDR3 protein: CASISGLAGMAEQFF
V gene: TRBV5-1; J gene: TRBJ1-5; D gene: TRBD1; clone size: .; CDR3 DNA: TGCGCCAGCAGCCCCCTGGGGGGGACAGGGGATCAGCCCCAGCATTTT; CDR3 protein: CASSPLGGTGDQPQHF
V gene: TRBV6-2/TRBV6-3; J gene: TRBJ2-6; D gene: TRBD1; clone size: .; CDR3 DNA: TGTGCCAGCAGCAACCCGACAGGGGGCGCAAGTGCCTCTGGGGCCAACGTCCTGACTTTC; CDR3 protein: CASSNPTGGASASGANVLTF